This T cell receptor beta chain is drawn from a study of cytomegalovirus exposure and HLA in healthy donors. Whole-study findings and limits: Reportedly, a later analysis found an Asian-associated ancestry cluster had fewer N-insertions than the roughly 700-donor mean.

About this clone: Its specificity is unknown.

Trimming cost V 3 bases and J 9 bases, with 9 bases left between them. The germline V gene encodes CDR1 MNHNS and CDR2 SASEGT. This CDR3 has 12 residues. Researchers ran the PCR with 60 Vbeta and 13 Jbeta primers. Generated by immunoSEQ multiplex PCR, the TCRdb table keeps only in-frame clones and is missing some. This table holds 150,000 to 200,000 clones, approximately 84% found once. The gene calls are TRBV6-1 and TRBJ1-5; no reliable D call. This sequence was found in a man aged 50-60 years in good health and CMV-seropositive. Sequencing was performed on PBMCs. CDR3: CASSESPRPQHF. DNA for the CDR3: TGTGCCAGCAGTGAGAGTCCACGGCCCCAGCATTTT.